This T cell receptor beta chain was profiled in a study of shared clonotypes between healthy human individuals. Study conclusions and caveats: The authors expected sequencing depth to affect clonotype sharing among donors. Clonotypes that were shared across a few donors made up around 4.6% of naive CD4 clonotypes.

Positive CCR7 selection of CD45RO-negative cells yielded the naive CD8 cells, and terminally differentiated effector memory CD45RA+ cells were excluded. HIV-negative, healthy adults without recent acute infections or vaccinations were the donors. Remarks on this clone: Its antigen is as yet unknown.

Genomic DNA of each subset was evenly split across several immunoSEQ plates. Profiled with immunoSEQ multiplex PCR; TCRdb holds only in-frame clones, not every one. The sample carries about 600,000 clones, about 98% recorded once. The CDR3 runs 14 residues. The junction had 5 bases not matched to a gene; V was cut back by 4 bases and J by 4 bases. Germline CDR1 is SGDLS and CDR2 is YYNGEE. The sequencing sample was made of naive CD8+ T cells sorted from blood. The TCR originated in a man aged 30-40 years in good health. The chain is built from TRBV9 and TRBJ2-7, with TRBD1 matching over 10 bases. CDR3 DNA: TGTGCCAGCAGCCAAGGGACAGGGGTGTACGAGCAGTACTTC. Translating gives CASSQGTGVYEQYF. The whole variable domain, remainder taken from reference TRBV9 and TRBJ2-7, is DSGVTQTPKHLITATGQRVTLRCSPRSGDLSVYWYQQSLDQGLQFLIQYYNGEERAKGNILERFSAQQFPDLHSELNLSSLELGDSALYFCASSQGTGVYEQYFGPGTRLTVT.